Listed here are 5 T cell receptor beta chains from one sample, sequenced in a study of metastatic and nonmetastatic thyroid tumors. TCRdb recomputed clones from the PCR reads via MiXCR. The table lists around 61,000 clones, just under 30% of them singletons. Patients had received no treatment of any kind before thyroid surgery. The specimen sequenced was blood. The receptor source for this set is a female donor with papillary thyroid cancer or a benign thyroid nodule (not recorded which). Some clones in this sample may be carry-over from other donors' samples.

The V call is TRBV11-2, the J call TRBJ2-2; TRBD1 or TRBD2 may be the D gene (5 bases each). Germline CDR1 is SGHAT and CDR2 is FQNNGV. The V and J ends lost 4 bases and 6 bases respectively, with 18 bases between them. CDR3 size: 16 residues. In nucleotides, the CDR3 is TGTGCCAGCAGCTCTGCGGGCGCAGGGTGGCCCGGGGAGCTGTTTTTT. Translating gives CASSSAGAGWPGELFF.

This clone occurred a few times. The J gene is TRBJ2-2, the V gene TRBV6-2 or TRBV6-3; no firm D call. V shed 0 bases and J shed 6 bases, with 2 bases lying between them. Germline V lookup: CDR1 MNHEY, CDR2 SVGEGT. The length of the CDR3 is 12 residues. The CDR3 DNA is TGTGCCAGCAGTTACTCGGCCGGGGAGCTGTTTTTT. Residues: CASSYSAGELFF.

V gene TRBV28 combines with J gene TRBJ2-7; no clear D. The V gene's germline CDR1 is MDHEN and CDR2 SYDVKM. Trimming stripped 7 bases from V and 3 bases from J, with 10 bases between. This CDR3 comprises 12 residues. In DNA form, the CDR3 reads TGTGCCAGCAAGGGCAGACTCTACGAGCAGTACTTC. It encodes CASKGRLYEQYF.

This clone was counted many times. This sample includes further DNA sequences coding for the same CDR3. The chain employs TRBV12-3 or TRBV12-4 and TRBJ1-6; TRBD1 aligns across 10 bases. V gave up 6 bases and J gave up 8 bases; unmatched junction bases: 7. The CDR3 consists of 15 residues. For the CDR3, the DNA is TGTGCCAGCAGCTCAACCGGGACAGGGGATTCACCCCTCCACTTT. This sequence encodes CASSSTGTGDSPLHF.

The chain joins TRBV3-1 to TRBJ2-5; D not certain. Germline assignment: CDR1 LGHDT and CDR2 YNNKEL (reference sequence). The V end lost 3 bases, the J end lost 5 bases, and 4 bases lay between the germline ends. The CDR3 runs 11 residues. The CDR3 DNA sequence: TGTGCCAGCAGCCACAGGGAGACCCAGTACTTC. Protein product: CASSHRETQYF.